A selection of T cell receptor beta chains follows, all from one sample in a study of CD8+ T cells in alopecia areata. The assay was immunoSEQ multiplex PCR, and TCRdb's table has in-frame clones only and misses some. This sample has 85,000 to 110,000 clones, with more than 75% found just once. The sample consisted of CD8+ T cells sorted from blood, taken around week 30, from a patient treated with tofacitinib. These receptor sequences come from a human donor with alopecia areata. Both conserved end residues are part of each CDR3. A D gene is named only where the DNA matches it firmly. Clone size is not always given. Where it is, it says once, few, many or a class for expanded clones.

CDR3: CASSGPHRGSHEQYF
DNA: TGTGCCAGCAGCGGACCTCACAGGGGCTCTCACGAGCAGTACTTC
D: NA
V: TRBV21-1
length: 15
J: TRBJ2-7
size: NA

CDR3: CASSEVSGGADTQYF
DNA: TGTGCCAGCAGTGAAGTTAGCGGGGGGGCAGATACGCAGTATTTT
D: TRBD2
V: TRBV6-1
length: 15
J: TRBJ2-3
size: medium-sized

CDR3: CSAGQGYDEQYF
DNA: TGCAGCGCTGGACAGGGGTATGACGAGCAGTACTTC
D: TRBD1
V: TRBV29-1
length: 12
J: TRBJ2-7
size: NA

CDR3: CASSLDRTNEKLFF
DNA: TGTGCCAGCAGCTTGGACAGGACTAATGAAAAACTGTTTTTT
D: NA
V: TRBV5-4
length: 14
J: TRBJ1-4
size: NA

CDR3: CASRTQRADNEQFF
DNA: TGCGCCAGCAGAACGCAGCGGGCGGACAATGAGCAGTTCTTC
D: NA
V: TRBV4-1
length: 14
J: TRBJ2-1
size: NA

CDR3: CASSPRGAYEQYF
DNA: TGTGCCAGCAGCCCACGTGGTGCCTACGAGCAGTACTTC
D: NA
V: TRBV27
length: 13
J: TRBJ2-7
size: NA

CDR3: CSAEGADTQYF
DNA: TGCAGCGCCGAGGGGGCAGATACGCAGTATTTT
D: NA
V: TRBV29-1
length: 11
J: TRBJ2-3
size: once

CDR3: CASSLAISSTDTQYF
DNA: TGTGCCAGCAGCTTAGCGATCAGCAGCACAGATACGCAGTATTTT
D: NA
V: TRBV7-9
length: 15
J: TRBJ2-3
size: NA

CDR3: CASSVASGSYSYNEQFF
DNA: TGTGCCAGCAGTGTAGCTAGCGGGAGTTACTCCTACAATGAGCAGTTCTTC
D: TRBD2
V: TRBV2
length: 17
J: TRBJ2-1
size: NA

CDR3: CASSHSGTAKTQYF
DNA: TGCGCCAGCAGCCATAGCGGGACGGCGAAGACCCAGTACTTC
D: TRBD2
V: TRBV5-1
length: 14
J: TRBJ2-5
size: NA

CDR3: CASSYRVNGDEQFF
DNA: TGTGCCAGCAGCTACCGGGTCAACGGCGATGAGCAGTTCTTC
D: NA
V: TRBV7-6
length: 14
J: TRBJ2-1
size: NA

CDR3: CASSEGNRGWLNPGELFF
DNA: TGTGCCAGCAGCGAGGGGAACAGGGGTTGGTTAAATCCCGGGGAGCTGTTTTTT
D: TRBD1
V: TRBV9
length: 18
J: TRBJ2-2
size: NA

CDR3: CASSDIGDYYEQYF
DNA: TGTGCCAGCAGTGATATTGGTGATTACTACGAGCAGTACTTC
D: NA
V: TRBV6-1
length: 14
J: TRBJ2-7
size: NA

CDR3: CASRVSGGLTDTQYF
DNA: TGTGCCAGCAGAGTTAGCGGGGGCCTCACAGATACGCAGTATTTT
D: TRBD2
V: TRBV7-9
length: 15
J: TRBJ2-3
size: NA

CDR3: CASSLYLGATDTQYF
DNA: TGTGCCAGCAGTTTATATCTGGGGGCCACAGATACGCAGTATTTT
D: NA
V: TRBV27
length: 15
J: TRBJ2-3
size: NA

CDR3: CAWSVLSITGTSYEQYF
DNA: TGTGCCTGGAGTGTACTTTCAATAACAGGGACGAGCTACGAGCAGTACTTC
D: NA
V: TRBV30
length: 17
J: TRBJ2-7
size: NA

CDR3: CASRGGQREQYF
DNA: TGTGCCAGCAGAGGGGGACAACGCGAGCAGTACTTC
D: NA
V: TRBV2
length: 12
J: TRBJ2-7
size: NA

CDR3: CASSSSGGYNEQFF
DNA: TGTGCCAGCAGCTCCTCGGGAGGTTACAATGAGCAGTTCTTC
D: TRBD2
V: TRBV7-8
length: 14
J: TRBJ2-1
size: NA

CDR3: CASSLTGDMPIKEQFF
DNA: TGTGCCAGCAGTTTAACAGGGGACATGCCTATTAAAGAGCAGTTCTTC
D: TRBD1
V: TRBV2
length: 16
J: TRBJ2-1
size: NA

CDR3: CASSPRGGSYGYTF
DNA: TGTGCCAGTAGTCCCCGCGGGGGAAGCTATGGCTACACCTTC
D: NA
V: TRBV19
length: 14
J: TRBJ1-2
size: NA

CDR3: CASGGNQPQHF
DNA: TGTGCCAGTGGGGGTAATCAGCCCCAGCATTTT
D: NA
V: TRBV9
length: 11
J: TRBJ1-5
size: NA

CDR3: CASSQGLAGPYEQYF
DNA: TGTGCCAGCAGCCAAGGACTAGCGGGACCCTACGAGCAGTACTTC
D: TRBD2
V: TRBV4-2
length: 15
J: TRBJ2-7
size: NA

CDR3: CASHMNTEAFF
DNA: TGTGCCAGTCATATGAACACTGAAGCTTTCTTT
D: NA
V: TRBV6-1
length: 11
J: TRBJ1-1
size: few

CDR3: CATSSRRGGMAFF
DNA: TGTGCCACCAGCAGCAGGAGAGGGGGTATGGCTTTCTTT
D: NA
V: TRBV15
length: 13
J: TRBJ1-1
size: NA

CDR3: CASSDNTEAFF
DNA: TGTGCCAGCAGCGATAACACTGAAGCTTTCTTT
D: NA
V: TRBV7-9
length: 11
J: TRBJ1-1
size: NA

CDR3: CASTPAGGIFEQFF
DNA: TGTGCCAGCACCCCAGCGGGGGGGATATTTGAGCAGTTCTTC
D: TRBD2
V: TRBV27
length: 14
J: TRBJ2-1
size: NA

CDR3: CASSQGPQGDEQFF
DNA: TGCGCCAGCAGCCAGGGTCCCCAGGGGGATGAGCAGTTCTTC
D: TRBD1
V: TRBV4-1
length: 14
J: TRBJ2-1
size: NA

CDR3: CASSVRAQGTDTQYF
DNA: TGTGCCAGCAGCGTCCGAGCCCAGGGCACAGATACGCAGTATTTT
D: NA
V: TRBV9
length: 15
J: TRBJ2-3
size: NA

CDR3: CSVVGTGGFEQYF
DNA: TGCAGCGTTGTCGGGACAGGGGGTTTCGAGCAGTACTTC
D: TRBD1
V: TRBV29-1
length: 13
J: TRBJ2-7
size: NA

CDR3: CASSPAGTQATGELFF
DNA: TGTGCCAGCAGCCCGGCCGGGACCCAGGCCACCGGGGAGCTGTTTTTT
D: NA
V: TRBV13
length: 16
J: TRBJ2-2
size: few

CDR3: CASSLSNEQFF
DNA: TGTGCCAGCAGCTTATCCAATGAGCAGTTCTTC
D: NA
V: TRBV7-6
length: 11
J: TRBJ2-1
size: NA

CDR3: CSVTGTGNGYTF
DNA: TGCAGCGTTACCGGGACAGGGAATGGCTACACCTTC
D: TRBD1
V: TRBV29-1
length: 12
J: TRBJ1-2
size: once

CDR3: CASSDPGTGNPYEQYF
DNA: TGTGCCAGCAGTGACCCCGGGACAGGGAACCCCTACGAGCAGTACTTC
D: TRBD1
V: TRBV2
length: 16
J: TRBJ2-7
size: NA

CDR3: CASSLSQGGSTDEQYF
DNA: TGTGCCAGCAGCTTAAGTCAAGGCGGGAGCACCGACGAGCAGTACTTC
D: TRBD2
V: TRBV7-6
length: 16
J: TRBJ2-7
size: NA

CDR3: CASSLVGQLSDTNEKLFF
DNA: TGTGCCAGCAGCTTAGTAGGACAGCTAAGTGATACTAATGAAAAACTGTTTTTT
D: NA
V: TRBV7-9
length: 18
J: TRBJ1-4
size: once

CDR3: CASRSGGISHNEQFF
DNA: TGTGCCAGCAGATCGGGAGGGATTTCCCACAATGAGCAGTTCTTC
D: TRBD2
V: TRBV27
length: 15
J: TRBJ2-1
size: NA

CDR3: CASSPSAGGVSYEQYF
DNA: TGTGCCAGCAGCCCAAGTGCGGGGGGAGTCTCCTACGAGCAGTACTTC
D: TRBD2
V: TRBV9
length: 16
J: TRBJ2-7
size: once

CDR3: CASSPRDRDYEQYF
DNA: TGCGCCAGCAGCCCCCGGGACAGGGACTACGAGCAGTACTTC
D: TRBD1
V: TRBV4-1
length: 14
J: TRBJ2-7
size: NA

CDR3: CASSEGGPEAFF
DNA: TGTGCCAGCAGTGAAGGTGGGCCTGAAGCTTTCTTT
D: NA
V: TRBV2
length: 12
J: TRBJ1-1
size: NA

CDR3: CSVEDHSVGAAGELFF
DNA: TGCAGCGTTGAAGATCACTCCGTGGGGGCAGCCGGGGAGCTGTTTTTT
D: NA
V: TRBV29-1
length: 16
J: TRBJ2-2
size: NA

CDR3: CASSSSDNEQFF
DNA: TGTGCCAGCAGCTCCTCCGACAATGAGCAGTTCTTC
D: NA
V: TRBV7-3
length: 12
J: TRBJ2-1
size: NA

CDR3: CASFPGQALRSSYEQYF
DNA: TGTGCCAGCTTCCCGGGACAGGCCCTAAGGAGCTCCTACGAGCAGTACTTC
D: TRBD1
V: TRBV2
length: 17
J: TRBJ2-7
size: NA

CDR3: CASSLSVGQVEQYF
DNA: TGTGCCAGCAGTTTATCGGTGGGACAGGTCGAGCAGTACTTC
D: TRBD1
V: TRBV27
length: 14
J: TRBJ2-7
size: NA

CDR3: CASRSYTEAFF
DNA: TGTGCCAGCAGATCATACACTGAAGCTTTCTTT
D: NA
V: TRBV27
length: 11
J: TRBJ1-1
size: NA

CDR3: CASSQTGTGEVTGELFF
DNA: TGTGCCAGCAGCCAAACTGGGACAGGGGAAGTAACCGGGGAGCTGTTTTTT
D: TRBD1
V: TRBV7-3
length: 17
J: TRBJ2-2
size: NA

CDR3: CASSIPTGSTEAFF
DNA: TGTGCCAGTAGTATCCCGACAGGCAGCACTGAAGCTTTCTTT
D: NA
V: TRBV19
length: 14
J: TRBJ1-1
size: NA

CDR3: CASSLGSWGTDTQYF
DNA: TGTGCCAGCAGCCTAGGTTCTTGGGGGACAGATACGCAGTATTTT
D: NA
V: TRBV14
length: 15
J: TRBJ2-3
size: NA

CDR3: CATWDPLHNEQFF
DNA: TGTGCCACTTGGGACCCTCTTCACAATGAGCAGTTCTTC
D: NA
V: TRBV6-1
length: 13
J: TRBJ2-1
size: NA

CDR3: CASSIPGLANEQFF
DNA: TGTGCCAGTAGTATTCCGGGACTAGCTAATGAGCAGTTCTTC
D: TRBD2
V: TRBV19
length: 14
J: TRBJ2-1
size: NA

CDR3: CASSQGSADTQYF
DNA: TGTGCCAGCAGTCAGGGTTCTGCAGATACGCAGTATTTT
D: NA
V: TRBV27
length: 13
J: TRBJ2-3
size: NA

CDR3: CASSSGTGGSTGELFF
DNA: TGCGCCAGCAGCTCCGGGACAGGGGGCAGCACCGGGGAGCTGTTTTTT
D: TRBD1
V: TRBV5-1
length: 16
J: TRBJ2-2
size: NA

CDR3: CASSLSGGRNQETQYF
DNA: TGTGCCAGCAGCTTATCTGGCGGGAGGAACCAAGAGACCCAGTACTTC
D: TRBD2
V: TRBV11-2
length: 16
J: TRBJ2-5
size: NA

CDR3: CAWSGPGTRGSDEQFF
DNA: TGTGCCTGGAGTGGTCCCGGGACTCGCGGGAGCGATGAGCAGTTCTTC
D: TRBD2
V: TRBV30
length: 16
J: TRBJ2-1
size: NA

CDR3: CASSSGGDTQYF
DNA: TGTGCCAGCAGTAGCGGCGGAGATACGCAGTATTTT
D: NA
V: TRBV6-1
length: 12
J: TRBJ2-3
size: NA

CDR3: CASSSLGLSSYNEQFF
DNA: TGTGCCAGCAGCTCCCTCGGACTTAGCTCCTACAATGAGCAGTTCTTC
D: NA
V: TRBV7-9
length: 16
J: TRBJ2-1
size: NA